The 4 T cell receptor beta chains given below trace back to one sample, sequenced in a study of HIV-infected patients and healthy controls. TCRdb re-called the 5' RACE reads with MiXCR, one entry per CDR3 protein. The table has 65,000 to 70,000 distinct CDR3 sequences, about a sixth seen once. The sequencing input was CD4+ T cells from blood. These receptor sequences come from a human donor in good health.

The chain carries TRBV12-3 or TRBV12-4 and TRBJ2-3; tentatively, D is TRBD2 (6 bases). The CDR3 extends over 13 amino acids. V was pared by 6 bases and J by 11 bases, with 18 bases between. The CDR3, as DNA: TGTGCCAGCAGCCCAGGGACTGCGAACAAGCAGTATTTT. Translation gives CASSPGTANKQYF.

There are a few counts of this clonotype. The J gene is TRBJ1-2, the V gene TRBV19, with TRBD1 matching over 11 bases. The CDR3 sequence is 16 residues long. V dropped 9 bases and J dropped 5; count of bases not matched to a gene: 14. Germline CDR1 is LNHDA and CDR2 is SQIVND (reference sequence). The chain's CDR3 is CASKPGQGARWYGYTF. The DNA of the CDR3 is TGTGCCAGCAAACCAGGACAGGGGGCGCGATGGTATGGCTACACCTTC. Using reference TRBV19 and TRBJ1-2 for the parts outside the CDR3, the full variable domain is DGGITQSPKYLFRKEGQNVTLSCEQNLNHDAMYWYRQDPGQGLRLIYYSQIVNDFQKGDIAEGYSVSREKKESFPLTVTSAQKNPTAFYLCASKPGQGARWYGYTFGSGTRLTVV.

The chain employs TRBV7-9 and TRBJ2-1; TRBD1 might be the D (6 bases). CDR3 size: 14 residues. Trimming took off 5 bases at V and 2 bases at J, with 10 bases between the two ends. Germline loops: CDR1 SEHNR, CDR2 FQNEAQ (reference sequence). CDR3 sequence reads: CASSQGQPYNEQFF. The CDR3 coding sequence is TGTGCCAGCAGCCAAGGACAGCCCTACAATGAGCAGTTCTTC.

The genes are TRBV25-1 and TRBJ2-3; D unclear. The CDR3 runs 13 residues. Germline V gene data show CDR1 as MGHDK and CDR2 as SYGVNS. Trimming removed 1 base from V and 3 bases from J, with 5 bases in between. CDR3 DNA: TGTGCCAGCAGTGAATTGAGGACAGATACGCAGTATTTT. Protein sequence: CASSELRTDTQYF.